This T cell receptor beta chain is drawn from a study of blood T cell repertoires in COVID-19. Study-level background: The samples span acute and convalescent COVID-19 from the United States, Italy and Spain. Nucleic acid was either cDNA or gDNA, and it came from T cells, B-cell-depleted T cells, or PBMCs.

In the original workflow: Reference gene primer amplification in the assay estimated nucleated cell counts. Libraries were prepared by immunoSEQ multiplex PCR; TCRdb keeps only in-frame clonotypes and omits some of them. D and trimming come from the DNA, and the V and J calls and clone size come from that table. In the table there are about 290,000 clones, roughly 90% of which are singletons. The CDR3 contains 17 residues. CDR1 and CDR2 from the germline V gene are LGHNA and YNFKEQ. V dropped 0 bases and J dropped 2 bases, with 16 bases sitting between them. The chain links TRBV4-2 to TRBJ1-1; a possible D gene is TRBD1 (6 bases). The sample was peripheral blood. The TCR was taken from a middle-aged man with acute or convalescent COVID-19. CDR3 in amino acids: CASSQDRFRTANTEAFF. CDR3 sequence (DNA): TGTGCCAGCAGCCAAGACCGTTTTAGGACAGCCAACACTGAAGCTTTCTTT.